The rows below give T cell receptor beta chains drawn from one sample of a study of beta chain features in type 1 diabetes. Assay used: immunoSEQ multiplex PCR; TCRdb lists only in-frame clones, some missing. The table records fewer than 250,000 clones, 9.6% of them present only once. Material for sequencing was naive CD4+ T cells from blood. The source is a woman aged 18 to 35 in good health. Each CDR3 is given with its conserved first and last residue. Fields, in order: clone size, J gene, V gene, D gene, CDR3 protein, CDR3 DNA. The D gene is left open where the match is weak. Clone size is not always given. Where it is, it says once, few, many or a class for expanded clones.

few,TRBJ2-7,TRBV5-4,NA,CASSFERSYEQYF,TGTGCCAGCAGCTTCGAGCGGTCGTACGAGCAGTACTTC
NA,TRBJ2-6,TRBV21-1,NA,CASTSHSPGQGICGANVLTF,TGTGCCAGCACCTCCCATTCCCCGGGACAGGGTATTTGCGGGGCCAACGTCCTGACTTTC
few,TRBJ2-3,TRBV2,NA,CASSPTGTLDTQYF,TGTGCCAGCAGTCCCACTGGGACTTTGGATACGCAGTATTTT
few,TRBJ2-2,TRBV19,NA,CASSIGSGELFF,TGTGCCAGTAGTATCGGTAGCGGGGAGCTGTTTTTT
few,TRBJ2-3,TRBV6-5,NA,CASSPPDRNTQYF,TGTGCCAGCAGTCCCCCAGACAGAAATACGCAGTATTTT
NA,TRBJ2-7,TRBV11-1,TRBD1,CASSPQRGQGLYEQYF,TGTGCCAGCAGCCCTCAGAGGGGACAGGGGTTGTACGAGCAGTACTTC
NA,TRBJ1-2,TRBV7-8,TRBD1,CASSKGQSNYGYTF,TGTGCCAGCAGCAAGGGACAGAGCAACTATGGCTACACCTTC
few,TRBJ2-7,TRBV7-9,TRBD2,CASSPTGQRGAYEQYF,TGTGCCAGCAGCCCCACCGGCCAGCGGGGAGCCTACGAGCAGTACTTC
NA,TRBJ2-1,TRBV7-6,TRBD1,CASSLARGNEQFF,TGTGCCAGCAGCTTAGCCAGGGGGAATGAGCAGTTCTTC
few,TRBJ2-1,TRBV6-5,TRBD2,CASSSASGSSYNEQFF,TGTGCCAGCAGTTCCGCAAGCGGGAGTTCCTACAATGAGCAGTTCTTC
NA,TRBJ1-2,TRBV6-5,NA,CASSPDRSYGYTF,TGTGCCAGCAGTCCCGACAGGAGCTATGGCTACACCTTC
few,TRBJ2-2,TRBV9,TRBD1,CASSLRTGGDTGELFF,TGTGCCAGCAGCTTGAGGACAGGGGGCGACACCGGGGAGCTGTTTTTT
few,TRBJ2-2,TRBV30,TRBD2,CARGELAGGIGELFF,TGTGCCCGGGGGGAACTAGCGGGGGGGATCGGGGAGCTGTTTTTT
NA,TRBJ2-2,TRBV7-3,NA,CASSLLVSGELFF,TGTGCCAGCAGCTTATTAGTCTCCGGGGAGCTGTTTTTT
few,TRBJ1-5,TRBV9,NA,CASSATNSNQPQHF,TGTGCCAGCAGCGCCACAAATAGCAATCAGCCCCAGCATTTT
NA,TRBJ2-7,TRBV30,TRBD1,CAWKSGGPSEQYF,TGTGCCTGGAAGTCAGGGGGCCCCTCCGAGCAGTACTTC
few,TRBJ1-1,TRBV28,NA,CASSLGSGESTEAFF,TGTGCCAGCAGTTTAGGCTCAGGGGAAAGCACTGAAGCTTTCTTT
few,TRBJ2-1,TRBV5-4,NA,CASSLAGEQFF,TGTGCCAGCAGCTTGGCGGGTGAGCAGTTCTTC
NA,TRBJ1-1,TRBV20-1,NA,CSASGTTEAFF,TGCAGTGCTAGTGGCACCACTGAAGCTTTCTTT
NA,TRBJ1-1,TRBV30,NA,CAWGGTNTEAFF,TGTGCCTGGGGCGGGACGAACACTGAAGCTTTCTTT
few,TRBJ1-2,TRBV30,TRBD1,CAWSGQGQNYGYTF,TGTGCCTGGAGTGGTCAGGGACAGAACTATGGCTACACCTTC
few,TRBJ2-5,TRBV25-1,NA,CASSPLGLQETQYF,TGTGCCAGCAGTCCCTTGGGACTTCAAGAGACCCAGTACTTC
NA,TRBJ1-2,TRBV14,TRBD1,CASSPRQGSRYGYTF,TGTGCCAGCAGCCCGAGACAGGGGTCCCGCTATGGCTACACCTTC
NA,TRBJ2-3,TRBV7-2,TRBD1,CASSRTGTGGRTDTQYF,TGTGCCAGCAGCCGAACCGGGACAGGGGGCAGGACAGATACGCAGTATTTT
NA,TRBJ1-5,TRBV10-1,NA,CASSEQGFQPQHF,TGCGCCAGCAGTGAACAGGGATTTCAGCCCCAGCATTTT
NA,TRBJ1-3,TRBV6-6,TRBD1,CASRTGNSGNTIYF,TGTGCCAGCAGGACAGGGAACTCTGGAAACACCATATATTTT
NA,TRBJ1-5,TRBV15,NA,CATNPGSLEQPQHF,TGTGCCACCAACCCCGGGAGTCTAGAGCAGCCCCAGCATTTT
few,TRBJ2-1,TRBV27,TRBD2,CASSFGLEAEQFF,TGTGCCAGCAGTTTCGGACTAGAGGCTGAGCAGTTCTTC
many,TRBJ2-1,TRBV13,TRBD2,CASRVGTSGNNEQFF,TGTGCCAGCAGAGTCGGGACTAGCGGAAACAATGAGCAGTTCTTC
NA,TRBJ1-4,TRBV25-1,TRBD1,CASREQTGGDQKLFF,TGTGCCAGCAGGGAGCAGACAGGGGGCGATCAAAAACTGTTTTTT